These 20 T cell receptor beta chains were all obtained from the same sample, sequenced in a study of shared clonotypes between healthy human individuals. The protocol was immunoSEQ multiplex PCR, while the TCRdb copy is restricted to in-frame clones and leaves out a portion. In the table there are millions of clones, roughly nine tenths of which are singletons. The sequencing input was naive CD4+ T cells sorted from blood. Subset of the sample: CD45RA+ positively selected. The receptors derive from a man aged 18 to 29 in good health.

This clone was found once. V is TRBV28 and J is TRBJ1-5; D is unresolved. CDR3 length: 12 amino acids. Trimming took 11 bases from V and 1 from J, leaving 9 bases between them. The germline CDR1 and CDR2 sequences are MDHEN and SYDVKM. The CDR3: CAAGASNQPQHF. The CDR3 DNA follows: TGTGCCGCAGGAGCCAGCAATCAGCCCCAGCATTTT.

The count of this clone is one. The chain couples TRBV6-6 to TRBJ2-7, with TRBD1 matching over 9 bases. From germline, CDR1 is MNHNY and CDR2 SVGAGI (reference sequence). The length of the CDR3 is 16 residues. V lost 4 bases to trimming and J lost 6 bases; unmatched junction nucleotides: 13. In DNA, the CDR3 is TGTGCCAGCAGTTCCAGACCTTTGGGGACAGGGTCCGAGCAGTACTTC. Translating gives CASSSRPLGTGSEQYF.

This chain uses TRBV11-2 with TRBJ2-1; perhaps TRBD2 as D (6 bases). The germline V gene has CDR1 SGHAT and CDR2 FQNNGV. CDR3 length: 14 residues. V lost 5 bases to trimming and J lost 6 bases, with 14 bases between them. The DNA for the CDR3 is TGTGCCAGCAGCCCCCGCGCGGGGTCCAATGAGCAGTTCTTC. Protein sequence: CASSPRAGSNEQFF.

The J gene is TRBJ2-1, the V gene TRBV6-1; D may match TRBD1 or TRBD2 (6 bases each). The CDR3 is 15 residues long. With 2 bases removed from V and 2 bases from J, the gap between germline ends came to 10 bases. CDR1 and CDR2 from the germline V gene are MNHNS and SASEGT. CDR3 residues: CASSELGGPYNEQFF. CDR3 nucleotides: TGTGCCAGCAGTGAACTCGGGGGCCCCTACAATGAGCAGTTCTTC.

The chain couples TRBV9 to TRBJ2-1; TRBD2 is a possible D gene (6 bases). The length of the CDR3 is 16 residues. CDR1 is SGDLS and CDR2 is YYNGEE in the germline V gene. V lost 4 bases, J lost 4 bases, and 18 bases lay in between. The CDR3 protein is CASSTTGTAAYNEQFF. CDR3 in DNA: TGTGCCAGCAGCACTACCGGGACTGCGGCGTACAATGAGCAGTTCTTC. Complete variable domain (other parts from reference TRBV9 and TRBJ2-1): DSGVTQTPKHLITATGQRVTLRCSPRSGDLSVYWYQQSLDQGLQFLIQYYNGEERAKGNILERFSAQQFPDLHSELNLSSLELGDSALYFCASSTTGTAAYNEQFFGPGTRLTVL.

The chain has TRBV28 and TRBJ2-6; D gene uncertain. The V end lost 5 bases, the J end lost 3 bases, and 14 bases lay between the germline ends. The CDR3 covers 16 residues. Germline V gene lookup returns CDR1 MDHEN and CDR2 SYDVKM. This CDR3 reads CASSPGPGIGANVLTF. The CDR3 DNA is TGTGCCAGCAGTCCGGGCCCTGGGATTGGGGCCAACGTCCTGACTTTC.

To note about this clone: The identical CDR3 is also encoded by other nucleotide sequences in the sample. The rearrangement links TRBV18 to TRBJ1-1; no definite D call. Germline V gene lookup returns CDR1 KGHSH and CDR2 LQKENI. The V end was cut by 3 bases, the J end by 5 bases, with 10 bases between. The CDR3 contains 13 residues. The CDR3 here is CASSPSEGTEAFF. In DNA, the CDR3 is TGTGCCAGCTCACCTTCGGAAGGGACTGAAGCTTTCTTT. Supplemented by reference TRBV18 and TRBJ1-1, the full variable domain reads NAGVMQNPRHLVRRRGQEARLRCSPMKGHSHVYWYRQLPEEGLKFMVYLQKENIIDESGMPKERFSAEFPKEGPSILRIQQVVRGDSAAYFCASSPSEGTEAFFGQGTRLTVV.

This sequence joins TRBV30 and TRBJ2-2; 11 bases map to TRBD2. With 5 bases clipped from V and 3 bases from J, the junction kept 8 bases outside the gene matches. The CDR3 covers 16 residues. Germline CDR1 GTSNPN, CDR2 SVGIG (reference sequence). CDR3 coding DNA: TGTGCCTGGGTAGCTAGCGGGAGGACCGACACCGGGGAGCTGTTTTTT. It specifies CAWVASGRTDTGELFF.

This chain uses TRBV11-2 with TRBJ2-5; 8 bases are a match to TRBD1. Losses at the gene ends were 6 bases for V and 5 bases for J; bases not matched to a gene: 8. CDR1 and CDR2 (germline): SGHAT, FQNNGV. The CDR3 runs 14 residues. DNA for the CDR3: TGTGCCAGCAGTATTCCAGGGGGCGGGGAGACCCAGTACTTC. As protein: CASSIPGGGETQYF.

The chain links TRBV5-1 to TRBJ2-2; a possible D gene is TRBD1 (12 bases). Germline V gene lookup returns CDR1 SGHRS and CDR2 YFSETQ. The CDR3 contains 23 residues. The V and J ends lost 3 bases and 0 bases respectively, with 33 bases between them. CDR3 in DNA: TGCGCCAGCAGCTCGGGACAGGGGGCGCAGACTAGCGGGGTCCGTTCGAACACCGGGGAGCTGTTTTTT. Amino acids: CASSSGQGAQTSGVRSNTGELFF.

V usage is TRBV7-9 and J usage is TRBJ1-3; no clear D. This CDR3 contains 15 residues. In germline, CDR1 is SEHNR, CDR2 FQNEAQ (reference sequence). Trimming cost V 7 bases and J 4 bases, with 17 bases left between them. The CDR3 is CASTPPELTGNTIYF. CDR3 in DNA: TGTGCCAGCACCCCGCCAGAATTGACCGGAAACACCATATATTTT.

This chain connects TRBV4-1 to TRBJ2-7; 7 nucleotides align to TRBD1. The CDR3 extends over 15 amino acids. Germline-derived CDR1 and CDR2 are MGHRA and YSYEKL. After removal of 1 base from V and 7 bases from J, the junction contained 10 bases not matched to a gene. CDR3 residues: CASSQGKGQKEEQYF. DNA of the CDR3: TGCGCCAGCAGCCAAGGCAAGGGACAGAAGGAGGAGCAGTACTTC.

CDR3 sequence (DNA): TGCGCCAGCAGCCCCGTGCGGCAGGGGGCTGGAGAGACCCAGTACTTC. This sequence encodes CASSPVRQGAGETQYF. The V call is TRBV5-1, the J call TRBJ2-5, with TRBD1 matching 8 bases. Looked up from germline, CDR1 is SGHRS and CDR2 is YFSETQ. V shed 4 bases, J shed 4 bases, and the junction held 12 bases outside the gene matches. The CDR3 is 16 residues long.

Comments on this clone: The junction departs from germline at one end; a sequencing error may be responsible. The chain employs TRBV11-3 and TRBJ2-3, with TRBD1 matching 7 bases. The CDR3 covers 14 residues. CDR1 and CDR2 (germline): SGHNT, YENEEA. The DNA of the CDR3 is TGTGCCAACAGCTTACAGGGGAGCACAGATACGCAGTATTTT. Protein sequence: CANSLQGSTDTQYF.

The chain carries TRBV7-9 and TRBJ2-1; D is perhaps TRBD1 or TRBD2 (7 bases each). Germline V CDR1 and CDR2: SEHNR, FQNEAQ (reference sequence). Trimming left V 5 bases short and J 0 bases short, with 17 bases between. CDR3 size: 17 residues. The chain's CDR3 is CASSPRGGLVSYNEQFF. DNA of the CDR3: TGTGCCAGCAGCCCCAGGGGGGGATTGGTCTCCTACAATGAGCAGTTCTTC.

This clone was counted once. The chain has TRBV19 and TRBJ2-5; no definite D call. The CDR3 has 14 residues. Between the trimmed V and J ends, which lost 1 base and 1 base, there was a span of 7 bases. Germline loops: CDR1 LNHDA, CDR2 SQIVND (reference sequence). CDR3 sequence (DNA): TGTGCCAGTAGTATAGTAGTCAGCCAAGAGACCCAGTACTTC. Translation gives CASSIVVSQETQYF.

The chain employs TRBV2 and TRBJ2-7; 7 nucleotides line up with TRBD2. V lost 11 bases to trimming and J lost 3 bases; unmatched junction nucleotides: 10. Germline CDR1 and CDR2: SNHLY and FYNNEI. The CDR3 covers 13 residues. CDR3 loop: CAARRGLDYEQYF. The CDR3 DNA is TGTGCCGCAAGGCGGGGGTTAGACTACGAGCAGTACTTC.

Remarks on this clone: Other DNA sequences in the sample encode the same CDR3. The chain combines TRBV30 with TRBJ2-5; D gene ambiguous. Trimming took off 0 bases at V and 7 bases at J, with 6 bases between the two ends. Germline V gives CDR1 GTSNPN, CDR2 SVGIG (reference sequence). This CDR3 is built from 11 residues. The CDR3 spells CAWSVEGTQYF. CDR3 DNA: TGTGCCTGGAGTGTCGAAGGGACCCAGTACTTC.

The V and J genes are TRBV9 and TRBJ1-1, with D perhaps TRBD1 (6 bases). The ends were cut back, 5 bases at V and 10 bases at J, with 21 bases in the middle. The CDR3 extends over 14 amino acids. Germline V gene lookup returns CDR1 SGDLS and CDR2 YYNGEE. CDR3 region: CASSHRDGELGAFF. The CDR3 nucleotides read TGTGCCAGCAGTCACAGGGACGGTGAGCTAGGAGCTTTCTTT.

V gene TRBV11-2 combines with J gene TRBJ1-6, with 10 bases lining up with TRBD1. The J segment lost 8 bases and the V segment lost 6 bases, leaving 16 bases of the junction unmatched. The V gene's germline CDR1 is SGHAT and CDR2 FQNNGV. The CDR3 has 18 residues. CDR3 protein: CASSRPGQGPRIHSPLHF. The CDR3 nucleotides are TGTGCCAGCAGTCGACCGGGACAGGGGCCGAGGATCCATTCACCCCTCCACTTT.